This is a list of T cell receptor beta chains from one sample in a study of blood T cell repertoires in COVID-19. Clones were sequenced by immunoSEQ multiplex PCR, and TCRdb holds only the in-frame ones, with some missing. The sample includes about 160,000 clones, more than 75% of them seen just once. Material for sequencing was peripheral blood. The source of these receptors is a man younger than 35 with acute or convalescent COVID-19. Both conserved end residues are part of each CDR3. A D gene is named only where the DNA matches it firmly.

cdr3_aa v_call d_call j_call
CASSESVAGGPSNEQFF TRBV10-1 TRBD2 TRBJ2-1
CASSLAGQGRYSPLHF TRBV27 TRBD1 TRBJ1-6
CASSLWGRGAESPLHF TRBV7-6 - TRBJ1-6
CASSFRGQRNSPLHF TRBV5-4 TRBD1 TRBJ1-6
CASSQDRGLAGYTF TRBV3-1/TRBV3-2 - TRBJ1-2
CASSLNPTGDYGYTF TRBV5-1 TRBD1 TRBJ1-2
CASSLRAAFSYNEQFF TRBV7-2 - TRBJ2-1
CASSRTSGKNGELFF TRBV18 TRBD2 TRBJ2-2
CAISGTGSILYGYTF TRBV10-3 TRBD1 TRBJ1-2
CASSTLTGSGNTIYF TRBV5-1 - TRBJ1-3
CASSLRQASSTGELFF TRBV5-6 - TRBJ2-2
CASSQEGQEFAGELFF TRBV4-1 - TRBJ2-2
CASSLTGGGELFF TRBV5-1 - TRBJ2-2
CASSLDQRAEAFF TRBV3-1/TRBV3-2 - TRBJ1-1
CASSFGLSTDTQYF TRBV5-8 - TRBJ2-3
CAWSVQTVGLNEKLFF TRBV30 - TRBJ1-4
CASGTPLLNTIYF TRBV6-5 - TRBJ1-3
CASRSGLDVSVYGYTF TRBV19 - TRBJ1-2
CASSLKGVTEAFF TRBV5-1 - TRBJ1-1
CASSQPFGRDSFNYGYTF TRBV4-1 TRBD1 TRBJ1-2
CASSPGGPSQEAFF TRBV5-1 - TRBJ1-1
CASGLVGLFSYEQYF TRBV12-5 - TRBJ2-7
CASRGLASFNEQFF TRBV2 TRBD2 TRBJ2-1
CAWSDRDRGQSPLHF TRBV30 TRBD1 TRBJ1-6
CAFLGGGYGYTF TRBV30 - TRBJ1-2
CASSRDSSYNSPLHF TRBV2 - TRBJ1-6
CASSLGPTNEKLFF TRBV9 - TRBJ1-4
CASSLRGMNTEAFF TRBV5-1 - TRBJ1-1
CASSRGDRPYEQYF TRBV7-2 - TRBJ2-7
CAWSAGYNQPQHF TRBV30 - TRBJ1-5
CASSAGQGSFYEQYF TRBV9 TRBD1 TRBJ2-7
CASSQLAVQETQYF TRBV3-1/TRBV3-2 TRBD2 TRBJ2-5
CATSHPSSYNEQFF TRBV24-1 - TRBJ2-1
CASSIRTGAVEAFF TRBV19 TRBD1 TRBJ1-1
CASSQWASGLSTGELFF TRBV14 TRBD2 TRBJ2-2
CASSHPSGGTYEQYF TRBV3-1/TRBV3-2 TRBD2 TRBJ2-7
CASFSGSHNEQFF TRBV19 TRBD2 TRBJ2-1
CASSITRGPGYGYTF TRBV27 - TRBJ1-2
CASGIGQGWNQPQHF TRBV27 TRBD1 TRBJ1-5
CASSVRYYLPGDYGYTF TRBV7-6 - TRBJ1-2
CASSIRARRTEAFF TRBV19 - TRBJ1-1
CASSTKAIEWTGGAYEQYF TRBV19 TRBD1 TRBJ2-7